These 10 T cell receptor beta chains were all obtained from the same sample, sequenced in a study of identical twins. TCRdb redid the calling of the 5' RACE reads with MiXCR, one entry per CDR3 protein. The sample has approximately 210,000 distinct CDR3 sequences; around a tenth are singletons. Material: memory (CD45RO+) T cells sorted from blood. The receptors derive from a woman between 18 and 30 years old in good health.

This clonotype showed up many times. V gene TRBV7-2 combines with J gene TRBJ2-1; no clear D gene. This CDR3 is built from 12 residues. The V gene's germline CDR1 is SGHTA and CDR2 FQGNSA. V lost 5 bases and J lost 9, with 11 bases in between. The CDR3 is CASSPFIGEQFF. The DNA of the CDR3 is TGTGCCAGCAGCCCCTTCATCGGTGAGCAGTTCTTC.

This clonotype was detected a few times. The J gene is TRBJ2-5, the V gene TRBV20-1; no reliable D call. CDR3 length: 14 amino acids. CDR1 is DFQATT and CDR2 is SNEGSKA in the germline V gene (reference sequence). The V end was cut by 3 bases, the J end by 5 bases, with 16 bases between. The CDR3 here is CSASPLPSRETQYF. Here the CDR3 DNA reads TGCAGTGCTAGTCCGTTACCCTCGCGGGAGACCCAGTACTTC.

V gene TRBV7-3 combines with J gene TRBJ2-7, with D tentatively TRBD1 (7 bases). The ends were cut back, 3 bases at V and 6 bases at J, with 18 bases in the middle. Per the germline V gene, CDR1 is SGHTA and CDR2 is FQGTGA. The CDR3 contains 15 residues. The CDR3 DNA reads as TGTGCCAGCAGCTTGACCCCGCAGGGGGGCTCCGAGCAGTACTTC. Residues: CASSLTPQGGSEQYF. Using reference TRBV7-3 and TRBJ2-7 for the parts outside the CDR3, the full variable domain is GAGVSQTPSNKVTEKGKYVELRCDPISGHTALYWYRQSLGQGPEFLIYFQGTGAADDSGLPNDRFFAVRPEGSVSTLKIQRTERGDSAVYLCASSLTPQGGSEQYFGPGTRLTVT.

This clonotype has just a few counts. The rearrangement uses TRBV3-1 and TRBJ2-3; D is unresolved. In germline, CDR1 is LGHDT, CDR2 YNNKEL (reference sequence). This CDR3 spans 15 amino acids. Trimming took off 4 bases at V and 6 bases at J, with 17 bases between the two ends. The CDR3 region has the DNA TGTGCCAGCAGCCTCCAAGGATTCTCAACGGATACGCAGTATTTT. Protein sequence: CASSLQGFSTDTQYF.

This clonotype was picked up a small number of times. V and J are TRBV5-1 and TRBJ1-6; the match to TRBD1 covers 7 bases. Germline CDR1 and CDR2: SGHRS and YFSETQ. The CDR3 spans 14 residues. V dropped 4 bases and J dropped 7; count of bases not matched to a gene: 5. This chain's CDR3 is CASSGGQINSPLHF. The CDR3 nucleotides are TGCGCCAGCAGCGGGGGACAGATAAATTCACCCCTCCACTTT.

V is TRBV18 and J is TRBJ2-3, with a tentative D call TRBD2 (5 bases). V lost 7 bases, J lost 1 base, and 15 bases lay in between. Germline CDR1 is KGHSH and CDR2 is LQKENI. The CDR3 runs to 15 residues. The CDR3 region has the DNA TGTGCCAGCTTGAGGAGCGGTCAGGGCACAGATACGCAGTATTTT. Protein: CASLRSGQGTDTQYF. Full variable domain (rest looked up from reference TRBV18 and TRBJ2-3): NAGVMQNPRHLVRRRGQEARLRCSPMKGHSHVYWYRQLPEEGLKFMVYLQKENIIDESGMPKERFSAEFPKEGPSILRIQQVVRGDSAAYFCASLRSGQGTDTQYFGPGTRLTVL.

This clonotype was counted a few times. This sequence joins TRBV7-2 and TRBJ2-7; TRBD2 agrees at 7 bases. The CDR3 covers 15 residues. Per germline, CDR1 SGHTA and CDR2 FQGNSA. The ends lost 7 bases at V and 1 base at J; junction bases unmatched: 10. The CDR3 here is CASKRGGLFSYEQYF. The CDR3 DNA follows: TGTGCCAGCAAGCGGGGAGGGCTTTTTTCCTACGAGCAGTACTTC.

This clonotype was observed a few times. The chain uses TRBV5-1 and TRBJ2-1, with 7 bases that match TRBD2. The CDR3 sequence is 14 residues long. CDR1 SGHRS and CDR2 YFSETQ come from the germline V gene. The junction had 9 bases not matched to a gene; V was cut back by 4 bases and J by 8 bases. CDR3 DNA: TGCGCCAGCAGCCCCGGGGGGTTGTCCCATGAGCAGTTCTTC. It is translated as CASSPGGLSHEQFF. Complete variable domain (other parts from reference TRBV5-1 and TRBJ2-1): KAGVTQTPRYLIKTRGQQVTLSCSPISGHRSVSWYQQTPGQGLQFLFEYFSETQRNKGNFPGRFSGRQFSNSRSEMNVSTLELGDSALYLCASSPGGLSHEQFFGPGTRLTVL.

At least ten counts were recorded for this clonotype. The V gene is TRBV7-2, the J gene TRBJ2-1; D is uncertain. CDR1 and CDR2 (germline): SGHTA, FQGNSA. Trimming shortened V by 3 bases and J by 16 bases, and 22 bases separated the two germline ends. This CDR3 is built from 14 residues. The CDR3 loop is CASSFWGSRTPFFF. CDR3 bases: TGTGCCAGCAGCTTCTGGGGATCTAGGACCCCGTTTTTCTTC.

This chain links TRBV24-1 with TRBJ2-6; D remains unclear. V was clipped by 0 bases and J by 0 bases, with 11 bases between them. The germline V gene encodes CDR1 KGHDR and CDR2 SFDVKD. The CDR3 runs 18 residues. The CDR3 nucleotides are TGTGCCACCAGTGATTTGGGCAGGCCCAGCTCTGGGGCCAACGTCCTGACTTTC. This gives the protein CATSDLGRPSSGANVLTF.